Following are 7 T cell receptor beta chains from one sample sequenced in a study of cytomegalovirus exposure and HLA in healthy donors. PCR amplification relied on 60 Vbeta primers (plus 13 Jbeta primers). Produced via immunoSEQ multiplex PCR; TCRdb's table is partial and in-frame only. The repertoire includes about 170,000 clones, about 82% of them detected once, and less than 0.9% sits in the top ten. The material sequenced was PBMCs. These receptors were collected from a female donor in good health and CMV-seronegative.

This rearrangement joins TRBV27 to TRBJ2-7; 12 bases map to TRBD1. V was pared by 5 bases and J by 0 bases, with 20 bases of the junction left unmatched. In germline, CDR1 is MNHEY, CDR2 SMNVEV (reference sequence). The CDR3 consists of 21 residues. The CDR3 here is CASSDPGQGATLAISSYEQYF. The CDR3 DNA sequence: TGTGCCAGCAGTGACCCGGGACAGGGGGCCACTCTTGCTATAAGCTCCTACGAGCAGTACTTC.

The chain combines TRBV7-8 with TRBJ2-1; possible D gene TRBD1, 6 bases. The CDR3 has 18 amino acids. Looked up from germline, CDR1 is SGHVS and CDR2 is FQNEAQ. The V end lost 4 bases, the J end lost 3 bases, and 22 bases lay between the germline ends. CDR3 residues: CASSYWVEQGRIYNEQFF. The CDR3 DNA sequence: TGTGCCAGCAGCTACTGGGTAGAGCAGGGGAGAATCTACAATGAGCAGTTCTTC.

J is TRBJ1-2 and V is TRBV30, with unresolved D. V was pared by 2 bases and J by 7 bases, with 11 bases between. Per germline, CDR1 GTSNPN and CDR2 SVGIG (reference sequence). This CDR3 is built from 12 residues. Here the CDR3 reads CAWSMGRGGYTF. DNA for the CDR3: TGTGCCTGGAGTATGGGTCGGGGTGGCTACACCTTC.

The chain joins TRBV5-1 to TRBJ2-1, with TRBD1 as a possible D gene (5 bases). The CDR3 is 12 residues long. CDR1 and CDR2 from the germline V gene are SGHRS and YFSETQ. The V gene lost 1 base and the J gene lost 13 bases, with 12 bases spanning the gap. The CDR3 DNA sequence: TGCGCCAGCAGCTTGAGTGGGGCCCGACAGTTCTTC. It codes for CASSLSGARQFF.

The chain joins TRBV2 to TRBJ1-5; D is uncertain. Trimming took off 0 bases at V and 9 bases at J, with 12 bases between the two ends. CDR1 and CDR2 from the germline V gene are SNHLY and FYNNEI. The CDR3 length is 14 residues. CDR3 protein: CASSEARVFRPQHF. DNA for the CDR3: TGTGCCAGCAGTGAAGCGCGGGTCTTCCGGCCCCAGCATTTT.

The chain is built from TRBV7-2 and TRBJ2-7, with TRBD1 as a possible D gene (6 bases). CDR3 length equals 15 residues. V lost 5 bases, J lost 5 bases, and 19 bases lay in between. Germline CDR1 is SGHTA and CDR2 is FQGNSA. This chain's CDR3 is CASSPSRGVGDEQYF. In nucleotides, the CDR3 is TGTGCCAGCAGCCCATCCAGGGGAGTTGGCGACGAGCAGTACTTC.

This clone has a handful of counts. The chain uses TRBV30 and TRBJ1-2; tentatively, D is TRBD1 (5 bases). This CDR3 region has 14 residues. Per germline, CDR1 GTSNPN and CDR2 SVGIG (reference sequence). V was clipped by 2 bases and J by 4 bases, with 14 bases between them. CDR3 DNA sequence: TGTGCCTGGAGTAACAGGAAGGGGATCTATGGCTACACCTTC. This sequence encodes CAWSNRKGIYGYTF.